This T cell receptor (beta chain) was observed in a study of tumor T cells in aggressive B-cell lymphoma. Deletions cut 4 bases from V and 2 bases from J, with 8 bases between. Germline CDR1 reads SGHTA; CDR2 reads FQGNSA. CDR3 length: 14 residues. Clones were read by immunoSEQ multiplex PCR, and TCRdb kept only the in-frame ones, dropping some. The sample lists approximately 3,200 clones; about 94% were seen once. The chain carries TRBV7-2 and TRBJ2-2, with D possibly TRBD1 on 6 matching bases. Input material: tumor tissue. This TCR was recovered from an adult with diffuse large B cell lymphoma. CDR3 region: CASSSQGNTGELFF. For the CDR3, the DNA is TGTGCCAGCAGCTCACAGGGTAACACCGGGGAGCTGTTTTTT.